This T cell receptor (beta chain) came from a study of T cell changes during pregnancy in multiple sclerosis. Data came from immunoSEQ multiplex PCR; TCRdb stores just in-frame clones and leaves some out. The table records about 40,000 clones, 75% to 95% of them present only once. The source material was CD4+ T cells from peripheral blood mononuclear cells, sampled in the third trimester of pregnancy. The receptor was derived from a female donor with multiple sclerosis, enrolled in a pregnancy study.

This CDR3 is CASSLGQVASNEQFF. CDR3 coding DNA: TGTGCCAGCAGCCTGGGACAGGTCGCGTCCAATGAGCAGTTCTTC. V usage is TRBV5-4 and J usage is TRBJ2-1, with 8 bases lining up with TRBD1. The CDR3 spans 15 residues. With 4 bases clipped from V and 6 bases from J, the junction kept 9 bases outside the gene matches. The germline V gene encodes CDR1 SGHNT and CDR2 YYREEE (reference sequence).